Presented here are 11 T cell receptor beta chains from one specimen sequenced in a study of regulatory T cells in long-lasting Graves disease. The time point: persistent/refractory GD, antithyroid drugs over 5 years with positive TRAb. Preparation of the TCR library used RNA extracted from PBMCs. Building the TCR beta libraries relied on iRepertoire HTBI primers, and CDR3 regions underwent Arm-PCR. TCRdb analysed the multiplex PCR reads with MiXCR anew, one entry per CDR3 protein. The data show about 660,000 distinct CDR3 sequences, with 30% seen just once and roughly 41% held by the top ten. The specimen comprised peripheral blood mononuclear cells (PBMCs), sampled when the disease was refractory, from a patient treated with antithyroid drugs. Every receptor here comes from a female donor with Graves disease.

This clonotype showed up just a few times. This may stem from a read error, because a much larger clone lies one nucleotide away. This chain uses TRBV6-2 or TRBV6-3 with TRBJ2-2; unclear D gene. The CDR3 extends over 11 amino acids. V was pared by 6 bases and J by 3 bases, with 2 bases between. Germline V gene lookup returns CDR1 MNHEY and CDR2 SVGEGT. The CDR3 spells CASRHTGELFF. The CDR3 DNA sequence: TGTGCCAGCAGACACACCGGGGAGCTGTTTTTT.

The CDR3: CASSLGTGNNQPQHF. The DNA of the CDR3 is TGCGCCAGCAGCTTGGGGACAGGGAACAATCAGCCCCAGCATTTT. This rearrangement joins TRBV5-1 to TRBJ1-5; 8 bases fit TRBD1. This CDR3 comprises 15 residues. Germline V gene lookup returns CDR1 SGHRS and CDR2 YFSETQ. After removal of 0 bases from V and 3 bases from J, the junction contained 2 bases not matched to a gene.

The genes are TRBV20-1 and TRBJ2-5; possibly TRBD2 for D (6 bases). CDR3 length equals 12 residues. Germline V gene lookup returns CDR1 DFQATT and CDR2 SNEGSKA (reference sequence). V lost 7 bases and J lost 4, with 13 bases in between. CDR3 bases: TGCAGTGAACGCGGGGCGGGAGAGACCCAGTACTTC. This encodes CSERGAGETQYF.

This clonotype showed up many times. The chain links TRBV6-1 to TRBJ2-5; D is unresolved. The CDR3 runs 13 residues. V was cut by 8 bases and J by 3 bases, with 13 bases left in between. The V gene's germline CDR1 is MNHNS and CDR2 SASEGT. CDR3 residues: CASWRYGEETQYF. CDR3 nucleotide sequence: TGTGCCAGCTGGCGCTACGGCGAAGAGACCCAGTACTTC.

V gene TRBV7-3 combines with J gene TRBJ1-5; D may be TRBD1 (6 bases). Trimming took off 6 bases at V and 3 bases at J, with 12 bases between the two ends. The CDR3 has 14 amino acids. The germline V gene has CDR1 SGHTA and CDR2 FQGTGA. CDR3 loop: CASRSDSSNQPQHF. The CDR3 coding sequence is TGTGCCAGCAGATCGGACAGTTCCAATCAGCCCCAGCATTTT.

The table lists this clonotype with many counts. The genes are TRBV30 and TRBJ1-1; maybe TRBD1 (6 bases). Germline V gene sequence: CDR1 GTSNPN, CDR2 SVGIG (reference sequence). Deletions cut 3 bases from V and 4 bases from J, with 18 bases between. The CDR3 extends over 15 amino acids. CDR3 amino acids: CAWRPRDTRSTEAFF. In DNA form, the CDR3 reads TGTGCCTGGAGGCCACGGGACACAAGATCCACTGAAGCTTTCTTT.

This clonotype has a handful of counts. The rearrangement uses TRBV30 and TRBJ2-7; D is unclear. This CDR3 has 15 residues. CDR1 and CDR2 from the germline V gene are GTSNPN and SVGIG (reference sequence). Between the trimmed V and J ends, which lost 2 bases and 7 bases, there was a span of 21 bases. This CDR3 reads CAWSTLGFNEGEQYF. DNA of the CDR3: TGTGCCTGGAGTACTTTGGGGTTCAATGAAGGGGAGCAGTACTTC.

The chain recombines TRBV3-1 with TRBJ1-1, with D unclear. CDR1 is LGHDT, CDR2 YNNKEL, per germline (reference sequence). CDR3 length: 12 amino acids. V lost 4 bases, J lost 4 bases, and 7 bases lay in between. The CDR3 nucleotides are TGTGCCAGCAGCCGGGTTCCCACTGAAGCTTTCTTT. Protein sequence: CASSRVPTEAFF.

This clonotype was picked up a small number of times. This chain joins TRBV7-9 and TRBJ1-1, with D possibly TRBD1 on 5 matching bases. V was pared by 5 bases and J by 1 base, with 11 bases between. The CDR3 sequence is 14 residues long. Germline V lookup: CDR1 SEHNR, CDR2 FQNEAQ (reference sequence). The DNA for the CDR3 is TGTGCCAGCAGCCAACGGGGGTCGAACACTGAAGCTTTCTTT. This translates into CASSQRGSNTEAFF.

This clonotype was detected ten times or more. The rearrangement links TRBV20-1 to TRBJ2-5; tentatively, D is TRBD2 (5 bases). The germline V gene has CDR1 DFQATT and CDR2 SNEGSKA (reference sequence). Trimming cost V 3 bases and J 5 bases, with 19 bases left between them. This CDR3 is built from 15 residues. CDR3 nucleotide sequence: TGCAGTGCTAGCACCAACGCCGGGCGCGGGGAGACCCAGTACTTC. Protein product: CSASTNAGRGETQYF.

This clonotype was found many times. The V gene is TRBV28, the J gene TRBJ1-6, with D perhaps TRBD1 (5 bases). The CDR3 length is 15 residues. Germline lookup yields CDR1 MDHEN and CDR2 SYDVKM. V lost 2 bases and J lost 10, with 15 bases in between. CDR3 loop: CASSLGQGAGSPLHF. CDR3 bases: TGTGCCAGCAGTTTAGGGCAGGGCGCGGGATCACCCCTCCACTTT. The variable domain in full, with the rest retrieved from reference TRBV28 and TRBJ1-6, is DVKVTQSSRYLVKRTGEKVFLECVQDMDHENMFWYRQDPGLGLRLIYFSYDVKMKEKGDIPEGYSVSREKKERFSLILESASTNQTSMYLCASSLGQGAGSPLHFGNGTRLTVT.